The present entry profiles one TCR beta chain with its context. Its antigen is still unknown. Base-call qualities are not available, and no considerably larger clone is one nucleotide away. CD8 naive samples consisted of CD45RO-negative cells that were positively selected for CCR7, yielding a CD45RA+CCR7+ population without TemRA cells. Donors were healthy HIV-negative adults with no recently reported acute infections or vaccinations. Every donor was a Caucasian adult residing in Nashville, Tennessee, USA. After blood collection by leukapheresis, PBMCs were isolated using Ficoll-Histopaque density gradient centrifugation and then cryopreserved in the vapor phase of liquid nitrogen. Purity and quantity of every magnetically sorted T cell population were checked by analytical flow cytometry. From each sorted fraction, genomic DNA was isolated and quantified by UV absorbance on a Nanodrop 2000c. These data originate in a study of shared clonotypes between healthy human individuals (dated by TCRdb to 2020 to 2021). Some background on the complete study: The cohort included a few men and a couple of women between 18 and 49 years of age. Leukapheresis yielded between about 0.94 and 8.9 billion PBMCs per donor. The study deeply sequenced blood TCR repertoires of about 5 healthy adults to estimate repertoire size and the extent of clonotype sharing between individuals. To increase sequencing depth and limit assay-specific biases, TCR repertoire library preparation and sequencing were carried out by different laboratories using diverse techniques. For each donor, CD4 naive and CD4 memory were each given three plates, CD8 naive was given two plates, and CD8 memory was given one plate.

The CDR3 contains 13 residues, cysteine and phenylalanine counted. Only CDR3 DNA remains: 39 bases, in frame from the first base. V is pared back by 5 bases and J by 6 bases, with 10 bases lying between the germline termini. CDR1 and CDR2 are drawn from the germline V gene: SGHVS, FNYEAQ. TCR CDR3 regions were amplified from genomic DNA by multiplex PCR using the deep immunoSEQ assay. For each cell subset, the extracted genomic DNA was distributed evenly across all wells of several immunoSEQ 96-well plates, and each plate served as one replicate. For sorted subsets, around 0.2 ug of genomic DNA, equivalent to some 30,000 T cell genomes, went into each replicate PCR. The purified libraries were quantified using a Qubit 3.0 fluorometer, sized with a Bioanalyzer 2100, and then quantified again using the KAPA Library Quantification kit. Every immunoSEQ 96-well plate was sequenced on a dedicated single-read 150-cycle Illumina NextSeq 550 flow cell. The original methods were these. Because the immunoSEQ output included only junctional sequences and no quality scores, the filtering could not be the same as the filtering used for full-length reads. Sequences were annotated with PyIR, a Python wrapper for IgBLAST v1.9, using IMGT germline references to assign V/J genes and CDR3. Reads with weak V/J assignments (E-value above 1e-6), missing CDR3, stop codons, out-of-frame junctions, or ambiguous translated residues were removed. V3J clonotypes were defined as sequences sharing an identical inferred V gene, J gene, and CDR3 amino acid sequence. To compute the percentage overlap between repertoires, the number of shared unique clonotypes was divided by the size of the smaller repertoire. Richness of each repertoire was evaluated using RTK rarefaction, the Chao1 estimator, and Recon v2.1 estimates of unobserved clonotypes. Generation probabilities for all TCRbeta clonotypes obtained by the gDNA method from a handful of donors were computed using OLGA. Here the immuneACCESS table is served through TCRdb, limited to in-frame sequences with V and J called. Missing clones are a known gap in these copies; in checked studies unresolved V genes cover under half, and the rest lacks a known reason. The DNA was the basis for D and trimming; V, J and clone size are from that table. The sample yields around 2,000,000 clones; approximately 95% were counted once. The ten most abundant clones make up about 1.1% of the sample.

Results and caveats for the whole study, not just this receptor: Higher generation probabilities were observed for clonotypes shared by all four sorted-subset donors than for non-shared clonotypes. Pairwise subsampling led to the expectation that sequencing depth would affect the degree of clonotype sharing among donors. Sharing across several donors was observed for about 5% of naive CD4, 3% to 3.5% of naive CD8, around 2.5% of memory CD4, and around 0.4% of memory CD8 clonotypes. Even with the large sequencing depth, rarefaction of the sorted-subset datasets indicated that sequencing was incomplete. Sampling was restricted to blood, and TCR repertoires in tissue are likely to differ from TCR repertoires in blood. Naive subsets generally had larger estimated clonotype richness than memory subsets. The genetic and exposure-history diversity represented was limited by the small number of donors.

Input material: naive CD8+ T cells sorted from blood. The sample's cell subset or site label is to be understood as: CD45RA+CCR7+. The receptor's source is a young man in good health. The chain links TRBV7-6 with TRBJ2-2; the best D guess is TRBD2, with 5 bases matching. CDR3 loop: CASSQSRAGELFF. The sequenced DNA: TGTGCCAGCAGCCAGTCGAGGGCCGGGGAGCTGTTTTTT.